This T cell receptor (beta chain) stems from a study of neurological immune-mediated disorders. From 15-18 subjects, over 190 million TCR-beta sequences were obtained in each sequencing run. TCRdb independently ran MiXCR on the 5' RACE reads; one entry per CDR3 protein. The data contain some 60,000 distinct CDR3 sequences, around 5% of them singletons. In its sample, this clonotype was seen many times. This CDR3 has 16 residues. Germline CDR1 reads SGHTA; CDR2 reads FQGNSA. The trim removed 1 base at V and 7 bases at J, leaving 4 bases unmatched. Sequenced: PBMCs. The receptor was isolated from a woman in her forties or fifties with multiple sclerosis. This chain uses TRBV7-2 with TRBJ1-6, with 10 bases that match TRBD1. In DNA, the CDR3 is TGTGCCAGCAGCTTAGGTTGGACAGGGGGGAATTCACCCCTCCACTTT. As protein: CASSLGWTGGNSPLHF.